The 26 T cell receptor beta chains given below trace back to one sample, sequenced in a study of blood T cells in healthy people across ages. Together with a sample-barcoded 5' primer, a J-beta primer mix was included in a second PCR lasting roughly 7 to 11 cycles. TCRdb ran MiXCR on the 5' RACE reads and lists one entry per CDR3 protein. The profile covers around 780,000 distinct CDR3 sequences, with about a quarter appearing a single time and roughly 3.1% taken by the ten largest. These records were also assigned to another study, of T cells of mothers and their children.

The specimen sequenced was blood. The source is a boy between 5 and 17 years old in good health.

V usage is TRBV6-5 and J usage is TRBJ2-5; TRBD1 might be the D (6 bases). Trimming pared 1 base from V and 2 bases from J, leaving 8 bases between. Germline V gene data show CDR1 as MNHEY and CDR2 as SVGAGI. The CDR3 sequence is 14 residues long. The CDR3 region has the DNA TGTGCCAGCAGTTACTTCGACAGGCAAGAGACCCAGTACTTC. It encodes CASSYFDRQETQYF.

This chain links TRBV2 with TRBJ2-5; 13 bases are a match to TRBD2. Germline CDR1 is SNHLY and CDR2 is FYNNEI. J lost 5 bases, V lost 4 bases, and 10 bases had no gene match. The CDR3 has 17 amino acids. CDR3 sequence (DNA): TGTGCCAGCAGTGCCCCGGGACTAGCGGGGCCCCGGGAGACCCAGTACTTC. Its protein product is CASSAPGLAGPRETQYF.

This clonotype has only a few counts. The chain has TRBV12-3 or TRBV12-4 and TRBJ2-3; D is undetermined. Trimming cost V 7 bases and J 0 bases, with 11 bases left between them. This CDR3 region has 14 residues. DNA for the CDR3: TGTGCCAGCATGAAGGGCCTAAGCACAGATACGCAGTATTTT. Residues: CASMKGLSTDTQYF.

This sequence joins TRBV4-2 and TRBJ1-4; weak D call: TRBD1 (6 bases). From germline, CDR1 is LGHNA and CDR2 YNFKEQ. Trimming took off 2 bases at V and 4 bases at J, with 11 bases between the two ends. The CDR3 is 15 amino acids. The CDR3: CASSQFRGRNEKLFF. The CDR3 nucleotides read TGTGCCAGCAGCCAATTCCGGGGGCGTAATGAAAAACTGTTTTTT.

This clonotype was seen only a few times. The chain recombines TRBV30 with TRBJ1-4; no clear D. The V and J ends lost 0 bases and 13 bases respectively, with 15 bases between them. This CDR3 is built from 13 residues. Germline lookup yields CDR1 GTSNPN and CDR2 SVGIG (reference sequence). The CDR3 DNA reads as TGTGCCTGGAGTGTACGTGGGCTCGTGGGACTGTTTTTT. The encoded protein is CAWSVRGLVGLFF.

The CDR3 DNA sequence: TGCGCCAGCAGCTTCTACCGGGACGGTACAGAGCAGTACTTC. Translating it yields CASSFYRDGTEQYF. This sequence joins TRBV5-1 and TRBJ2-7, with D perhaps being TRBD1 or TRBD2 (5 bases each). The CDR3 length is 14 residues. Germline V CDR1 and CDR2: SGHRS, YFSETQ. V was trimmed by 2 bases and J by 7 bases, leaving 16 bases between them.

V and J are TRBV6-5 and TRBJ1-1; D unresolved. The ends were cut back, 2 bases at V and 11 bases at J, with 18 bases in the middle. This CDR3 is 14 amino acids long. Looked up from germline, CDR1 is MNHEY and CDR2 is SVGAGI. The CDR3 here is CASSYDHRLVGAFF. As DNA, the CDR3 is TGTGCCAGCAGTTACGATCACAGACTCGTTGGGGCTTTCTTT.

This chain joins TRBV7-3 and TRBJ1-6, with 9 nucleotides matching TRBD1. From germline, CDR1 is SGHTA and CDR2 FQGTGA. The length of the CDR3 is 21 residues. The ends lost 5 bases at V and 4 bases at J; junction bases unmatched: 21. This chain's CDR3 is CASSPTGTGTGKGYYNSPLHF. The DNA of the CDR3 is TGTGCCAGCAGCCCCACCGGGACAGGGACCGGCAAGGGGTATTATAATTCACCCCTCCACTTT.

The chain couples TRBV27 to TRBJ1-5, with 7 bases aligning to TRBD1. CDR1 and CDR2 (germline): MNHEY, SMNVEV (reference sequence). The CDR3 is 17 amino acids. With V trimmed by 5 bases and J by 2 bases, 12 bases remained unmatched. CDR3 loop: CASSPTRTGSRNQPQHF. CDR3 in DNA: TGTGCCAGCAGTCCGACTCGGACAGGTAGTCGCAATCAGCCCCAGCATTTT.

There are a few counts of this clonotype. The chain recombines TRBV6-1 with TRBJ2-1; TRBD2 aligns across 14 bases. CDR1 is MNHNS and CDR2 is SASEGT in the germline V gene. The CDR3 has 16 residues. V shed 4 bases, J shed 7 bases, and the junction held 6 bases outside the gene matches. The CDR3 nucleotides are TGTGCCAGCAGTGGGACTAGCGGGGGGACAAGGAATGAGCAGTTCTTC. Translating it yields CASSGTSGGTRNEQFF.

This clonotype was seen more than once but under ten times. This sequence joins TRBV6-2 or TRBV6-3 and TRBJ2-5; possibly TRBD2 for D (6 bases). Deletions cut 2 bases from V and 5 bases from J, with 15 bases between. Per germline, CDR1 MNHEY and CDR2 SVGEGT. The CDR3 sequence is 15 residues long. The CDR3 loop is CASSYPKEGAETQYF. The DNA of the CDR3 is TGTGCCAGCAGTTACCCCAAGGAGGGAGCGGAGACCCAGTACTTC.

The chain couples TRBV5-1 to TRBJ2-7, with D unclear. Trimming shortened V by 4 bases and J by 0 bases, and 8 bases separated the two germline ends. The CDR3 runs 13 residues. Germline lookup yields CDR1 SGHRS and CDR2 YFSETQ. CDR3: CASSADGSYEQYF. In nucleotides, the CDR3 is TGCGCCAGCAGCGCCGACGGCTCCTACGAGCAGTACTTC.

This sequence joins TRBV29-1 and TRBJ1-2; D remains ambiguous. The CDR3 sequence is 11 residues long. The germline V gene encodes CDR1 SQVTM and CDR2 ANQGSEA. V lost 3 bases and J 3 bases, leaving 5 bases between the germline ends. The CDR3 sequence is CSVDGYYGYTF. The CDR3 region has the DNA TGCAGCGTTGACGGGTACTATGGCTACACCTTC.

The V call is TRBV5-1, the J call TRBJ2-5; 11 bases are a match to TRBD2. The trim removed 0 bases at V and 4 bases at J, leaving 5 bases unmatched. Germline assignment: CDR1 SGHRS and CDR2 YFSETQ. This CDR3 contains 16 residues. CDR3 nucleotide sequence: TGCGCCAGCAGCTTGGAGGCTAGCGGGGGGCCAGAGACCCAGTACTTC. It is translated as CASSLEASGGPETQYF.

The chain has TRBV21-1 and TRBJ2-1. TRBV21-1 is reported as a pseudogene. The CDR3 extends over 14 amino acids. The CDR3, as DNA: TGTGCCAGCAGCCAGGTGCGCTCCTACAATGAGCAGTTCTTC. This gives the protein CASSQVRSYNEQFF.

This rearrangement joins TRBV6-5 to TRBJ2-4, with TRBD1 as a possible D gene (5 bases). Per the germline V gene, CDR1 is MNHEY and CDR2 is SVGAGI. The CDR3 contains 14 residues. Trimming cost V 7 bases and J 7 bases, with 17 bases left between them. CDR3 nucleotides: TGTGCCAGCAAAAGGGGTCAACAGGCGAACATTCAGTACTTC. Encoded protein: CASKRGQQANIQYF.

This sequence joins TRBV10-3 and TRBJ1-2, with D possibly being TRBD1 (6 bases). The germline CDR1 and CDR2 sequences are ENHRY and SYGVKD. The CDR3 loop spans 17 amino acids. V gave up 8 bases and J gave up 1 base, with 23 bases separating them. CDR3 bases: TGTGCCATCCCCGAAGCCAGGATAGCAGGGGATAACTATGGCTACACCTTC. Amino acid sequence: CAIPEARIAGDNYGYTF.

This clonotype was counted a few times. The V call is TRBV5-5, the J call TRBJ2-1, with 8 bases identical to TRBD2. J gave up 6 bases and V 7 bases, and 15 bases lay outside the gene matches. The CDR3 is 16 amino acids. Germline CDR1 is SGHKS and CDR2 is YYEKEE (reference sequence). The CDR3 coding sequence is TGTGCCAGCCGATTCGGGCCGGGGGGGCCGAGCAATGAGCAGTTCTTC. Protein product: CASRFGPGGPSNEQFF.

The chain joins TRBV16 to TRBJ2-5; 7 bases fit TRBD1. V trimming: 2 bases; J trimming: 0 bases; junction bases outside the gene matches: 3. The CDR3 is 15 amino acids. CDR1 is KGHSY and CDR2 is FQNENV in the germline V gene. The CDR3 spells CASSQQQGYQETQYF. The CDR3 nucleotides are TGTGCCAGCAGCCAACAACAGGGGTACCAAGAGACCCAGTACTTC.

The chain couples TRBV3-1 to TRBJ1-2; D remains unclear. Between the trimmed V and J ends, which lost 0 bases and 8 bases, there was a span of 10 bases. This CDR3 has 13 amino acids. Germline CDR1 is LGHDT and CDR2 is YNNKEL (reference sequence). This CDR3 is CASSQDWGAGYTF. CDR3 bases: TGTGCCAGCAGCCAAGATTGGGGAGCCGGCTACACCTTC.

The chain uses TRBV12-3 or TRBV12-4 and TRBJ2-7, with 7 bases fitting TRBD1. The CDR3 totals 12 residues. Unmatched junction bases numbered 7, after V lost 11 bases and J lost 3 bases. The CDR3 is CAPRDSFYEQYF. CDR3 nucleotides: TGTGCCCCCAGGGACAGCTTCTACGAGCAGTACTTC.

This clonotype occurred a few times. This rearrangement joins TRBV5-1 to TRBJ2-5, with 13 bases matching TRBD2. V dropped 0 bases and J dropped 3; count of bases not matched to a gene: 17. Germline V gives CDR1 SGHRS, CDR2 YFSETQ. This CDR3 region has 21 residues. The CDR3 loop reads CASSLGAPRGLAGAEEETQYF. CDR3 sequence (DNA): TGCGCCAGCAGCTTGGGGGCGCCCAGAGGACTAGCGGGGGCCGAGGAAGAGACCCAGTACTTC.

This clonotype was counted between two and nine times. This chain links TRBV7-2 with TRBJ2-5; D is possibly TRBD1 (6 bases). The CDR3 is 15 residues long. V dropped 3 bases and J dropped 1 base, with 12 bases sitting between them. Germline loops: CDR1 SGHTA, CDR2 FQGNSA. This CDR3 reads CASSFRTEPQETQYF. The CDR3 nucleotides read TGTGCCAGCAGCTTTCGGACAGAACCCCAAGAGACCCAGTACTTC.

This clonotype was observed a single time. One end of the junction varies from germline; a read error may be responsible. This chain links TRBV7-6 with TRBJ1-6; perhaps TRBD1 as D (5 bases). The CDR3 extends over 19 amino acids. CDR1 and CDR2 from the germline V gene are SGHVS and FNYEAQ. The CDR3 is CASSRNWGSQISNNSPLHF. CDR3 DNA sequence: TGTGCCAGCAGCCGAAATTGGGGGTCACAGATCTCCAATAATTCACCCCTCCACTTT. The complete variable domain, with remaining parts taken from reference TRBV7-6 and TRBJ1-6, reads GAGVSQSPRYKVTKRGQDVALRCDPISGHVSLYWYRQALGQGPEFLTYFNYEAQQDKSGLPNDRFSAERPEGSISTLTIQRTEQRDSAMYRCASSRNWGSQISNNSPLHFGNGTRLTVT.

This clonotype has more than one count but fewer than ten. J is TRBJ2-5 and V is TRBV20-1; 7 positions agree with TRBD2. The J call may be wrong; the DNA end is better matched by TRBJ2-1. From germline, CDR1 is DFQATT and CDR2 SNEGSKA (reference sequence). CDR3 size: 10 residues. CDR3 residues: CSAPREKQFF. The CDR3 DNA follows: TGCAGTGCTCCGCGGGAGAAGCAGTTCTTC.

The chain links TRBV28 to TRBJ1-2; D is perhaps TRBD1 (6 bases). Germline V gene sequence: CDR1 MDHEN, CDR2 SYDVKM. V lost 4 bases and J 7 bases, leaving 13 bases between the germline ends. The CDR3 is 13 amino acids. CDR3 nucleotide sequence: TGTGCCAGCAGTTCCACCCGCAGGGGTGGCTACACCTTC. As protein: CASSSTRRGGYTF.